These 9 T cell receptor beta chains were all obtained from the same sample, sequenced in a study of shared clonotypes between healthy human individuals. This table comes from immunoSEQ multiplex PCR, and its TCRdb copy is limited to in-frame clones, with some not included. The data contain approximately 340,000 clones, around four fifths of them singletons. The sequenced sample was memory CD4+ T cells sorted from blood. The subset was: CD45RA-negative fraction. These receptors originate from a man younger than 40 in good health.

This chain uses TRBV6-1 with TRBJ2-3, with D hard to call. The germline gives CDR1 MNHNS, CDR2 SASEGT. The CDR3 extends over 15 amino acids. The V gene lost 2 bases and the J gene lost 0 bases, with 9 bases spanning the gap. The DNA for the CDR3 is TGTGCCAGCAGTGAACAGTTCTCTAGCACAGATACGCAGTATTTT. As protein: CASSEQFSSTDTQYF.

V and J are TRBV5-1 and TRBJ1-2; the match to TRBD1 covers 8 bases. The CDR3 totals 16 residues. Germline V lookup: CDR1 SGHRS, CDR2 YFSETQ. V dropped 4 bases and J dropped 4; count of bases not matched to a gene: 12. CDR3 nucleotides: TGCGCCAGCAGCCACGGACAGGGCGAATCAGCCTATGGCTACACCTTC. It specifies CASSHGQGESAYGYTF.

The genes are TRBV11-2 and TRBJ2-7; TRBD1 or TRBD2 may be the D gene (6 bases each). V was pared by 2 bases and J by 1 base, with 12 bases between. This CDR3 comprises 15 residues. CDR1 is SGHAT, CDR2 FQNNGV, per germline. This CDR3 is CASSLNGGGSYEQYF. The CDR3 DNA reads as TGTGCCAGCAGCTTAAATGGAGGGGGTTCCTACGAGCAGTACTTC.

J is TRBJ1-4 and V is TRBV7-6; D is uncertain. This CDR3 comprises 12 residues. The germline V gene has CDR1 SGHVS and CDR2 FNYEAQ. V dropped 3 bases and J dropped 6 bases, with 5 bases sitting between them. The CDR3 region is CASSFGDEKLFF. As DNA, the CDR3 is TGTGCCAGCAGCTTTGGCGATGAAAAACTGTTTTTT.

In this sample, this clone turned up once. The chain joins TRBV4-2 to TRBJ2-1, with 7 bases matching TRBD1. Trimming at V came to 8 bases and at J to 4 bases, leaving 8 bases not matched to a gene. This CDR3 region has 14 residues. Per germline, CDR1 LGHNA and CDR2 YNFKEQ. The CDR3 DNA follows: TGTGCCAGCGGGACCAAACAGGGGTACAATGAGCAGTTCTTC. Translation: CASGTKQGYNEQFF.

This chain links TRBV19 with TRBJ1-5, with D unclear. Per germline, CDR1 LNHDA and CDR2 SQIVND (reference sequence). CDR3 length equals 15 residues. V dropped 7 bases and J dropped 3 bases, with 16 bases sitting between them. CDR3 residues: CASTQGPTNNQPQHF. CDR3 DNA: TGTGCCAGTACCCAAGGGCCCACTAACAATCAGCCCCAGCATTTT.

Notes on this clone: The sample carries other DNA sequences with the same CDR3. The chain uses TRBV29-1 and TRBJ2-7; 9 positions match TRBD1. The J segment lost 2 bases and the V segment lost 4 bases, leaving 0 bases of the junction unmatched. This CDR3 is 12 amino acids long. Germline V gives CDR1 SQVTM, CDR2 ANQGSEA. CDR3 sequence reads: CSVGQGAYEQYF. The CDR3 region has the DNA TGCAGCGTTGGACAGGGGGCCTACGAGCAGTACTTC.

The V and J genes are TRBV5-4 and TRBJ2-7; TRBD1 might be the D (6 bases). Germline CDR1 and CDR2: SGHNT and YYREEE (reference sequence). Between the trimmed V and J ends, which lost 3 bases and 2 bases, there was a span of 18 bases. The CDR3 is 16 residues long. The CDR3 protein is CASSSSQGGGTYEQYF. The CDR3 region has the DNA TGTGCCAGCAGCTCGTCACAGGGTGGGGGTACCTACGAGCAGTACTTC.

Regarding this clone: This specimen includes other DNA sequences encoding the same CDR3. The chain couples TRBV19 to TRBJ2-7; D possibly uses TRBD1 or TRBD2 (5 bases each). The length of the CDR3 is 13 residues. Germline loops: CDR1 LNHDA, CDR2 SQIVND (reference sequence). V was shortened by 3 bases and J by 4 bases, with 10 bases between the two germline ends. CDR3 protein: CASSIRDGYEQYF. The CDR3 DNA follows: TGTGCCAGTAGTATTCGGGACGGTTACGAGCAGTACTTC.